The clone carrying this T cell receptor beta chain was seen only a few times. No antigen is known for it. The data were taken from a study of response to subunit inactivated influenza vaccine. CDR3 length: 19 residues. Germline trimming cut 2 bases from V and 0 bases from J; bases unmatched to any gene: 11. Germline V gene lookup returns CDR1 SGHAT and CDR2 FQNNGV. Study results and limitations: T cells newly recruited by each seasonal influenza vaccination are few, the authors suggested.

TCRdb reprocessed the RT-PCR reads via MiXCR and lists one record per CDR3 protein. This table holds hundreds of thousands of distinct CDR3 sequences, around 14% found once. The rearrangement uses TRBV11-2 and TRBJ2-1; 9 nucleotides align to TRBD2. The receptor comes from a man in his fifties or sixties who received an inactivated influenza vaccine. The sample was PBMCs from blood, taken 11 to 12 days after vaccination. The CDR3 DNA reads as TGTGCCAGCAGCTTATCCCCGGGACTAGCAGGGAGCTCCTACAATGAGCAGTTCTTC. Amino acids: CASSLSPGLAGSSYNEQFF.